One sample yielded the 26 T cell receptor beta chains listed below, sequenced in a study of early T cells in non-severe SARS-CoV-2 infection. MiXCR, applied by TCRdb to the 5' RACE reads, yields one record per CDR3 protein. The sample holds about 46,000 distinct CDR3 sequences, less than 9.5% seen once. Specimen: whole blood, collected at baseline. The receptors originated from an adult who was a healthcare worker with PCR-confirmed SARS-CoV-2 infection or an uninfected control (not recorded which).

This clonotype was detected ten times or more. The chain combines TRBV7-9 with TRBJ1-3; D is unresolved. The germline gives CDR1 SEHNR, CDR2 FQNEAQ (reference sequence). This CDR3 has 13 amino acids. The germline V and J ends were trimmed by 6 bases and 4 bases, with 10 bases remaining between them. CDR3 sequence reads: CASRPSPGNTIYF. The CDR3 coding sequence is TGTGCCAGCAGACCCAGTCCGGGAAACACCATATATTTT. Combining the CDR3 with reference TRBV7-9 and TRBJ1-3 gives the whole variable domain DTGVSQNPRHKITKRGQNVTFRCDPISEHNRLYWYRQTLGQGPEFLTYFQNEAQLEKSRLLSDRFSAERPKGSFSTLEIQRTEQGDSAMYLCASRPSPGNTIYFGEGSWLTVV.

The rearrangement joins TRBV12-3 or TRBV12-4 to TRBJ2-1, with D unresolved. Trimming took 7 bases from V and 0 from J, leaving 7 bases between them. This CDR3 comprises 13 residues. As DNA, the CDR3 is TGTGCCAGCACAGCGAGCTCCTACAATGAGCAGTTCTTC. This translates into CASTASSYNEQFF.

At least ten counts were recorded for this clonotype. The CDR3 reads CASREQGDTEAFF. As DNA, the CDR3 is TGTGCCAGCAGAGAACAGGGTGACACTGAAGCTTTCTTT. This rearrangement joins TRBV12-3 or TRBV12-4 to TRBJ1-1; TRBD1 is a possible D gene (6 bases). The CDR3 sequence is 13 residues long. The ends were cut back, 6 bases at V and 3 bases at J, with 11 bases in the middle.

This clonotype was observed a few times. The chain joins TRBV27 to TRBJ2-1; D is unresolved. The germline V gene has CDR1 MNHEY and CDR2 SMNVEV (reference sequence). The CDR3 covers 13 residues. The V end lost 5 bases, the J end lost 4 bases, and 9 bases lay between the germline ends. CDR3: CASSPPPYNEQFF. The CDR3 DNA reads TGTGCCAGCAGTCCACCCCCATACAATGAGCAGTTCTTC.

Ten or more counts support this clonotype. This chain links TRBV27 with TRBJ1-5, with D possibly TRBD1 on 6 matching bases. V lost 3 bases and J 4 bases, leaving 10 bases between the germline ends. The CDR3 is 14 residues long. CDR1 and CDR2 (germline): MNHEY, SMNVEV (reference sequence). The CDR3 nucleotides read TGTGCCAGCAGTTTCGGCAGGGGAAATCAGCCCCAGCATTTT. The encoded protein is CASSFGRGNQPQHF.

The table lists this clonotype with a few counts. This CDR3 reads CASGGPGDQMVAEAFF. Here the CDR3 DNA reads TGCGCCAGCGGGGGCCCCGGAGATCAAATGGTGGCTGAAGCTTTCTTT. The gene calls are TRBV5-1 and TRBJ1-1; TRBD1 might be the D (6 bases). The germline CDR1 and CDR2 sequences are SGHRS and YFSETQ. This CDR3 region has 16 residues. V dropped 7 bases and J dropped 6 bases, with 25 bases sitting between them.

This clonotype was observed a few times. The V call is TRBV28, the J call TRBJ1-6, with unresolved D. Between the trimmed V and J ends, which lost 6 bases and 7 bases, there was a span of 13 bases. Germline CDR1 and CDR2: MDHEN and SYDVKM. The CDR3 is made up of 14 amino acids. In DNA form, the CDR3 reads TGTGCCAGCAGGAAGCGTCCGGGGAATTCACCCCTCCACTTT. Protein product: CASRKRPGNSPLHF. Variable domain in full (rest from reference TRBV28 and TRBJ1-6): DVKVTQSSRYLVKRTGEKVFLECVQDMDHENMFWYRQDPGLGLRLIYFSYDVKMKEKGDIPEGYSVSREKKERFSLILESASTNQTSMYLCASRKRPGNSPLHFGNGTRLTVT.

This clonotype has a handful of counts. J is TRBJ2-7 and V is TRBV7-6; D unclear. This CDR3 comprises 12 residues. The germline gives CDR1 SGHVS, CDR2 FNYEAQ. The V gene lost 5 bases and the J gene lost 7 bases, with 12 bases spanning the gap. The CDR3 DNA is TGTGCCAGCAGCCCTTTAATAGGGGAGCAGTACTTC. As protein: CASSPLIGEQYF.

The rearrangement links TRBV7-9 to TRBJ2-5; 9 bases match TRBD1. The CDR3 is made up of 14 amino acids. V shed 4 bases, J shed 4 bases, and the junction held 4 bases outside the gene matches. Germline CDR1 reads SEHNR; CDR2 reads FQNEAQ (reference sequence). The CDR3 DNA follows: TGTGCCAGCAGCTCGGACAGGGGTAGAGAGACCCAGTACTTC. This gives the protein CASSSDRGRETQYF.

This clonotype appeared a few times. J is TRBJ2-1 and V is TRBV6-1, with TRBD2 identical over 9 bases. This CDR3 contains 15 residues. The ends lost 5 bases at V and 4 bases at J; junction bases unmatched: 6. Germline CDR1 and CDR2: MNHNS and SASEGT. Here the CDR3 reads CASSIAGVGYNEQFF. As DNA, the CDR3 is TGTGCCAGCAGTATAGCGGGAGTGGGGTACAATGAGCAGTTCTTC.

The sample holds a few counts of this clonotype. The rearrangement uses TRBV12-3 or TRBV12-4 and TRBJ1-3; 7 bases map to TRBD1. The CDR3 has 13 amino acids. The V and J ends lost 7 bases and 4 bases, in that order; junction bases with no gene match: 4. In DNA, the CDR3 is TGTGCCAGCACTCAGGACAGGGGAAACACCATATATTTT. Protein product: CASTQDRGNTIYF.

The V and J genes are TRBV24-1 and TRBJ2-1; TRBD2 matches at 8 bases. Germline lookup yields CDR1 KGHDR and CDR2 SFDVKD. The CDR3 covers 16 residues. J lost 8 bases, V lost 3 bases, and 11 bases had no gene match. This CDR3 reads CATSDLSGSSNHEQFF. The CDR3 coding sequence is TGTGCCACCAGTGATCTGAGCGGGAGTAGTAACCATGAGCAGTTCTTC.

This clonotype was picked up a small number of times. The chain joins TRBV5-4 to TRBJ1-3; no firm D call. The CDR3 has 15 amino acids. V lost 2 bases and J lost 0, with 9 bases in between. Germline CDR1 and CDR2: SGHNT and YYREEE (reference sequence). The CDR3 protein is CASSLTGNSGNTIYF. CDR3 DNA sequence: TGTGCCAGCAGCTTAACGGGAAACTCTGGAAACACCATATATTTT. Full variable domain (remainder filled in from reference TRBV5-4 and TRBJ1-3): ETGVTQSPTHLIKTRGQQVTLRCSSQSGHNTVSWYQQALGQGPQFIFQYYREEENGRGNFPPRFSGLQFPNYSSELNVNALELDDSALYLCASSLTGNSGNTIYFGEGSWLTVV.

The table lists this clonotype with many counts. The rearrangement links TRBV18 to TRBJ2-3; D is unresolved. V lost 3 bases and J 5 bases, leaving 18 bases between the germline ends. The CDR3 runs 16 residues. Per the germline V gene, CDR1 is KGHSH and CDR2 is LQKENI. Here the CDR3 reads CASSPTSPQSGDTQYF. For the CDR3, the DNA is TGTGCCAGCTCACCCACGTCCCCACAGTCGGGAGATACGCAGTATTTT.

The sample holds many counts of this clonotype. The rearrangement joins TRBV11-2 to TRBJ2-7; TRBD2 matches at 7 bases. The CDR3 spans 16 residues. The trim removed 0 bases at V and 2 bases at J, leaving 7 bases unmatched. Germline V gene lookup returns CDR1 SGHAT and CDR2 FQNNGV. DNA of the CDR3: TGTGCCAGCAGCTTAGATGCGGGAGCGATTACCTACGAGCAGTACTTC. It specifies CASSLDAGAITYEQYF.

This clonotype showed up many times. The chain couples TRBV14 to TRBJ2-7, with a tentative D call TRBD1 (6 bases). CDR3 length equals 12 residues. Between the trimmed V and J ends, which lost 5 bases and 3 bases, there was a span of 8 bases. CDR1 and CDR2 from the germline V gene are SGHDN and FVKESK. The CDR3 loop is CASSSQGYEQYF. CDR3 sequence (DNA): TGTGCCAGCAGCTCACAGGGCTACGAGCAGTACTTC.

This clonotype was recorded many times. The chain carries TRBV12-3 or TRBV12-4 and TRBJ2-3, with 7 bases identical to TRBD1. V was pared by 6 bases and J by 6 bases, with 6 bases of the junction left unmatched. The CDR3 loop spans 13 amino acids. CDR3 in DNA: TGTGCCAGCAGGGAACAGGGGCGTGATACGCAGTATTTT. Its translation: CASREQGRDTQYF.

This clonotype was picked up many times. The chain couples TRBV12-3 or TRBV12-4 to TRBJ2-1; 8 bases align to TRBD1. There are 15 residues in the CDR3. V trimming: 6 bases; J trimming: 7 bases; junction bases outside the gene matches: 11. The CDR3 sequence: CASRPQGASGNEQFF. CDR3 bases: TGTGCCAGCAGACCGCAGGGGGCTAGTGGAAATGAGCAGTTCTTC.

This clonotype was observed a handful of times. The V and J genes are TRBV5-1 and TRBJ1-2; 9 positions agree with TRBD1. Germline V lookup: CDR1 SGHRS, CDR2 YFSETQ. The CDR3 totals 16 residues. The ends lost 0 bases at V and 4 bases at J; junction bases unmatched: 7. CDR3 nucleotide sequence: TGCGCCAGCAGCTTGGCCCCGGGACAGGGAGTCTATGGCTACACCTTC. This translates into CASSLAPGQGVYGYTF.

The chain's CDR3 is CAISEAPIGGQETQYF. The DNA for the CDR3 is TGTGCCATCAGTGAAGCCCCCATCGGGGGCCAAGAGACCCAGTACTTC. The chain is built from TRBV10-3 and TRBJ2-5; D possibly corresponds to TRBD2 (6 bases). Germline assignment: CDR1 ENHRY and CDR2 SYGVKD. The CDR3 is 16 residues long. V was shortened by 3 bases and J by 1 base, with 15 bases between the two germline ends.

This clonotype was detected only a few times. The gene calls are TRBV5-4 and TRBJ1-6, with TRBD1 matching 7 bases. In germline, CDR1 is SGHNT, CDR2 YYREEE (reference sequence). V was pared by 1 base and J by 6 bases, with 10 bases of the junction left unmatched. The CDR3 length is 17 residues. CDR3 loop: CASSLSRGGGGNSPLHF. As DNA, the CDR3 is TGTGCCAGCAGCTTGAGTCGGGGAGGGGGCGGTAATTCACCCCTCCACTTT.

The genes are TRBV30 and TRBJ2-7, with 8 bases matching TRBD1. J lost 4 bases, V lost 0 bases, and 2 bases had no gene match. This CDR3 spans 13 amino acids. Germline CDR1 is GTSNPN and CDR2 is SVGIG (reference sequence). The CDR3 coding sequence is TGTGCCTGGAGTGTACAGGGGGGATACGAGCAGTACTTC. Translated: CAWSVQGGYEQYF. The variable domain in full, completed from reference TRBV30 and TRBJ2-7, reads SQTIHQWPATLVQPVGSPLSLECTVEGTSNPNLYWYRQAAGRGLQLLFYSVGIGQISSEVPQNLSASRPQDRQFILSSKKLLLSDSGFYLCAWSVQGGYEQYFGPGTRLTVT.

The chain joins TRBV28 to TRBJ2-1; TRBD2 might be the D (5 bases). The CDR3 is 13 amino acids. V was pared by 1 base and J by 5 bases, with 6 bases between. Germline V gives CDR1 MDHEN, CDR2 SYDVKM. CDR3 coding DNA: TGTGCCAGCAGTTTATTGCGGGACAATGAGCAGTTCTTC. Translating gives CASSLLRDNEQFF.

This clonotype was observed at least ten times. The chain has TRBV10-2 and TRBJ1-2; 9 bases line up with TRBD1. This CDR3 is built from 13 residues. V shed 6 bases, J shed 6 bases, and the junction held 5 bases outside the gene matches. Germline-derived CDR1 and CDR2 are WSHSY and SAAADI. CDR3 in amino acids: CASSGTGLNGYTF. The CDR3 DNA is TGCGCCAGCAGCGGGACAGGGCTCAATGGCTACACCTTC.

This clonotype was seen at least ten times. This chain connects TRBV7-2 to TRBJ1-1; maybe TRBD1 (5 bases). V was trimmed by 8 bases and J by 4 bases, leaving 14 bases between them. CDR1 and CDR2 from the germline V gene are SGHTA and FQGNSA. The CDR3 has 13 amino acids. CDR3 loop: CASFTQGFTEAFF. CDR3 coding DNA: TGTGCCAGCTTCACTCAGGGTTTCACTGAAGCTTTCTTT. The full variable domain, rest sourced from reference TRBV7-2 and TRBJ1-1, is GAGVSQSPSNKVTEKGKDVELRCDPISGHTALYWYRQSLGQGLEFLIYFQGNSAPDKSGLPSDRFSAERTGGSVSTLTIQRTQQEDSAVYLCASFTQGFTEAFFGQGTRLTVV.

There are many counts of this clonotype. The CDR3 DNA reads TGTGCCAGCAGCGAATCAGTAACCCCGTACAATGAGCAGTTCTTC. It translates to CASSESVTPYNEQFF. This sequence joins TRBV5-6 and TRBJ2-1; no reliable D call. The V and J ends lost 4 bases and 4 bases respectively, with 15 bases between them. The CDR3 consists of 15 residues. Germline V gives CDR1 SGHDT, CDR2 YYEEEE.